Described below is a single T cell receptor beta chain sequence and its context. Authors' processing steps: The authors estimated nucleated cell counts from reference gene primer amplification. The assay was immunoSEQ multiplex PCR, and TCRdb's table has in-frame clones only and misses some. V and J calls and clone size are as listed in that table; D and trimming were resolved from the DNA. The sample carries approximately 140,000 clones, 86% recorded once. The entry originates in a study of blood T cell repertoires in COVID-19. Study-level information: The United States, Italy and Spain supplied acute and convalescent COVID-19 samples.

This CDR3 is 16 amino acids long. CDR1 is SGHNT, CDR2 YENEEA, per germline. V was cut by 1 base and J by 4 bases, with 11 bases left in between. V and J are TRBV11-3 and TRBJ2-6; a possible D gene is TRBD2 (5 bases). This receptor was taken from a woman aged 55-70 years with acute or convalescent COVID-19. Material for sequencing was peripheral blood. The CDR3 reads CASSLGTSLGANVLTF. CDR3 sequence (DNA): TGTGCCAGCAGCTTAGGGACTTCTCTGGGGGCCAACGTCCTGACTTTC.